This TCR beta chain stems from a study of blood T cell repertoires in COVID-19. Profiling relied on immunoSEQ multiplex PCR, and the TCRdb table lists in-frame clones only, not all of them. The profile shows tens of thousands of clones, 60% to 75% of them singletons. Germline CDR1 reads LGHDT; CDR2 reads YNNKEL (reference sequence). The CDR3 totals 15 residues. V lost 1 base and J 1 base, leaving 10 bases between the germline ends. The TCR sequence derives from a woman of 80 years or more with acute or convalescent COVID-19. Specimen: peripheral blood. The gene calls are TRBV3-1 (or the pseudogene TRBV3-2) and TRBJ2-5, with TRBD1 as a possible D gene (5 bases). The CDR3 bases are TGTGCCAGCAGCCAAGTTGGGGCAGCCCAAGAGACCCAGTACTTC. It translates to CASSQVGAAQETQYF.